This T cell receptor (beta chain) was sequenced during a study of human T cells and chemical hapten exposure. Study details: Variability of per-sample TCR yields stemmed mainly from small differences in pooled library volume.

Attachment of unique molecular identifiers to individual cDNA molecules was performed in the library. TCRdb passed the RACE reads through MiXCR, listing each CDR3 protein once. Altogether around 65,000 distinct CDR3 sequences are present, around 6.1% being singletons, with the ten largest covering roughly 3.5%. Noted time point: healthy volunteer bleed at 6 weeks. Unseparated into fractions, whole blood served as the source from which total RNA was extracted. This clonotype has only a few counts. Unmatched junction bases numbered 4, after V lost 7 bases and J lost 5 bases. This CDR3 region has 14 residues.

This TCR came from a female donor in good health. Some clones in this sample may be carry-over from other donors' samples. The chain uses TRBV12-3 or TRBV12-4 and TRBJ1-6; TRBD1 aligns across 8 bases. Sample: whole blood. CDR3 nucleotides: TGTGCCAGCAAAGGACAGGGAGATAATTCACCCCTCCACTTT. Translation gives CASKGQGDNSPLHF.